This T cell receptor beta chain originates from a study of cytomegalovirus exposure and HLA in healthy donors. Study-wide findings and caveats: High specificity and sensitivity for cytomegalovirus status were reported for the classifier.

Amplification used 60 Vbeta primers and 13 Jbeta primers. The protocol was immunoSEQ multiplex PCR, while the TCRdb copy is restricted to in-frame clones and leaves out a portion. The sample lists some 150,000 clones, approximately 80% occurring once. This clone showed up just a few times. The antigen is not known. Trimming took 3 bases from V and 2 from J, leaving 29 bases between them. The CDR3 length is 21 residues. Germline CDR1 reads MGHRA; CDR2 reads YSYEKL. This TCR was recovered from a woman younger than 45 in good health and CMV-seronegative. This chain uses TRBV4-1 with TRBJ2-1; D is perhaps TRBD2 (6 bases). The sample consisted of PBMCs. CDR3: CASSHRGGRTGELRTYNEQFF. As DNA, the CDR3 is TGCGCCAGCAGCCACCGAGGTGGGAGGACTGGCGAATTAAGGACCTACAATGAGCAGTTCTTC.